Listed below are T cell receptor beta chains from one sample, sequenced in a study of cytomegalovirus exposure and HLA in healthy donors. Data came from immunoSEQ multiplex PCR; TCRdb stores just in-frame clones and leaves some out. The sample has some 150,000 clones; 80% to 90% are singletons. Sequencing was carried out using PBMCs. These receptors were taken from a boy between 2 and 15 years old in good health and CMV-seronegative. The CDR3 runs from the conserved cysteine through the conserved F or W. D genes are given only for firm matches. Expanded clones get a size class; other rows say once, few or many, or leave the size out.

CDR3 protein	CDR3 DNA	clone size	V gene	J gene	D gene
CASSLDRIGLPAYEQYF	TGCGCCAGCAGCTTGGACAGAATAGGCCTGCCTGCCTACGAGCAGTACTTC	.	TRBV5-1	TRBJ2-7	.
CASSPGDRVYGYTF	TGTGCCAGCTCACCCGGGGACAGAGTCTATGGCTACACCTTC	.	TRBV18	TRBJ1-2	TRBD1
CASNLPDRFSPVRTGELFF	TGTGCCAGCAACCTGCCCGACAGATTTTCACCAGTTAGAACCGGGGAGCTGTTTTTT	.	TRBV7-8	TRBJ2-2	.
CASSLAQTGGADTQYF	TGCGCCAGCAGCTTGGCTCAGACAGGGGGCGCAGATACGCAGTATTTT	.	TRBV5-1	TRBJ2-3	TRBD1
CASTKGRNGELFF	TGTGCCAGCACGAAGGGGCGTAACGGGGAGCTGTTTTTT	.	TRBV5-8	TRBJ2-2	.
CAISDLMLGEPRGGSSYNEQFF	TGTGCCATCAGCGACCTTATGCTCGGGGAGCCCCGCGGGGGGAGCTCCTACAATGAGCAGTTCTTC	once	TRBV10-3	TRBJ2-1	TRBD2
CASSRQGLNYGYTF	TGTGCCAGCTCAAGACAGGGGTTAAACTATGGCTACACCTTC	few	TRBV27	TRBJ1-2	TRBD1
CAISRKGTGGRDEQFF	TGTGCCATCAGCCGCAAGGGGACAGGGGGCCGCGATGAGCAGTTCTTC	.	TRBV10-3	TRBJ2-1	TRBD1
CASSQDYPGGVFLGQFF	TGTGCCAGCAGCCAAGATTATCCAGGTGGTGTGTTTCTTGGGCAGTTCTTC	.	TRBV4-2	TRBJ2-1	.
CASSQVGSTGRTEAFF	TGCGCCAGCAGCCAGGTAGGTAGTACAGGACGGACTGAAGCTTTCTTT	once	TRBV4-1	TRBJ1-1	.
CASSLLPGSESRGGYTF	TGTGCCAGCAGCTTATTGCCGGGGTCAGAGTCCCGCGGTGGCTACACCTTC	.	TRBV7-9	TRBJ1-2	.
CASSSGLAGEEQFF	TGCGCCAGCAGCTCTGGACTAGCGGGAGAGGAGCAGTTCTTC	.	TRBV5-1	TRBJ2-1	TRBD2